This T cell receptor beta chain is drawn from a study of blood T cell repertoires in COVID-19. Germline V gene sequence: CDR1 LNHDA, CDR2 SQIVND (reference sequence). CDR3 length: 16 amino acids. After removal of 3 bases from V and 0 bases from J, the junction contained 3 bases not matched to a gene. Libraries were prepared by immunoSEQ multiplex PCR; TCRdb keeps only in-frame clonotypes and omits some of them. The sample contains about 320,000 clones, 88% of which appear only once. The sample consisted of PBMCs or T cells enriched from blood (not recorded which). The sequence derives from a man aged 30 to 45 who had recovered from COVID-19. J is TRBJ2-2 and V is TRBV19; TRBD1 matches at 8 bases. CDR3 amino acids: CASSIGQGTNTGELFF. Written as DNA, the CDR3 is TGTGCCAGTAGTATCGGACAGGGTACGAACACCGGGGAGCTGTTTTTT.